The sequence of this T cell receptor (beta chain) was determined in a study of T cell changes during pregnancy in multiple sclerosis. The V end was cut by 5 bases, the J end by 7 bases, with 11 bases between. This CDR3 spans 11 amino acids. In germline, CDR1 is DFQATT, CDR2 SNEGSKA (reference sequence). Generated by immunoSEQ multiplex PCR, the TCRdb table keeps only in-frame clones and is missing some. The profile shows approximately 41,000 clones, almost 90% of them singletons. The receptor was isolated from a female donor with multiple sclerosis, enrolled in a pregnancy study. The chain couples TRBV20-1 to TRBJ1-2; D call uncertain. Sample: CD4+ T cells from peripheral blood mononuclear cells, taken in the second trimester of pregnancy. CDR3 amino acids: CSAPQVLGYTF. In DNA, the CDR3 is TGCAGTGCTCCCCAGGTCCTTGGCTACACCTTC.